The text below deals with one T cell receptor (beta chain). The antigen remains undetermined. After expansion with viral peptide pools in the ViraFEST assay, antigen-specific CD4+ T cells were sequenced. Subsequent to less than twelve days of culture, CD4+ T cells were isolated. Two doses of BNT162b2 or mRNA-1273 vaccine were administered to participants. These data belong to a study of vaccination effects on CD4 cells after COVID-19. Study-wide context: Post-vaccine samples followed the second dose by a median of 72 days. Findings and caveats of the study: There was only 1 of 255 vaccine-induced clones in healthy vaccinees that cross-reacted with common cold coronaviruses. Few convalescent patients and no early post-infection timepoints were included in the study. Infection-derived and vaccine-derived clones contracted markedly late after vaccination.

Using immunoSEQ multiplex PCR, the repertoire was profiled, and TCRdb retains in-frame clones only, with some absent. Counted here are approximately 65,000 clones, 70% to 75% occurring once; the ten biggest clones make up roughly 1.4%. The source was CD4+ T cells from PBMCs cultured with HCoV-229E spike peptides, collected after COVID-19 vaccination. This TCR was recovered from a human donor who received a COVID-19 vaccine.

CDR3 in amino acids: CASSMRPAQGNQPQHF. The CDR3 DNA reads as TGTGCCAGTAGTATGAGGCCAGCACAGGGGAATCAGCCCCAGCATTTT. The chain has TRBV19 and TRBJ1-5, with 7 nucleotides matching TRBD1. Germline CDR1 reads LNHDA; CDR2 reads SQIVND (reference sequence). V was clipped by 3 bases and J by 4 bases; unmatched bases: 9. This CDR3 is built from 16 residues.